This record covers a single T cell receptor (beta chain). What this receptor recognizes is not known. No base-level quality is on record; no much larger clone is a single base apart. These data originate in a study of T cell therapy after organ transplantation (dated by TCRdb to the late 2010s). Turning to the overall study: Therapy products were autologous CMV-specific T cells expanded in vitro for 2 weeks with a peptide pool of 30 HLA class I and II CMV epitopes. Patients were given up to 6 doses of T cells at 2-week intervals and were followed for 25 to 30 weeks after finishing therapy. Among the ten or so patients, eight were classed as clinical responders, while two were classed as nonresponders. Patients received a median of 1.92 x 10^8 CMV-specific T cells across 2 to 6 intravenous infusions. This study was a follow-up analysis of the TRBV repertoire from an open-label phase I trial that tested autologous CMV-specific adoptive T cell therapy in people who had received solid-organ transplants. Pretherapy peripheral blood samples were collected before T cell therapy was commenced. Of the roughly 11 patients, only 7 or 8 had long-term post-therapy samples available.

Paper-wide results and their limitations: The small cohort prevented assessing confounders such as concurrent antirejection and antiviral medications. Reconstitution after therapy appeared to include not only transferred clonotypes but also endogenous clonotypes that had not been detected in the therapy products. The small number of expansions detected in nonresponders may reflect reduced sample coverage resulting from poor CD8+ T cell yield. Fold change in CD8 clonality after therapy was inversely correlated with pretherapy clonality, suggesting that less biased repertoires were more receptive to remodeling. Before therapy, nonresponders had marked clonal expansions, and after therapy the repertoires of nonresponders changed only minimally.

This sample's time point label indicates: before start of T cell therapy. The patients had received solid-organ transplants and had cytomegalovirus that was drug-resistant/recurrent. Fewer than 13 trial participants were chosen for repertoire analysis on the basis of the availability of post-therapy peripheral blood mononuclear cells. Viable CD3+CD8+CD4- lymphocytes were sorted from PBMCs on a BD FACSAria III. The Qiagen DNeasy Kit was used to extract genomic DNA from the sorted cells. TRB CDR3 regions were amplified from genomic DNA with the immunoSEQ two-step, bias-controlled multiplex PCR assay. CDR3 libraries were sequenced on an Illumina NextSeq 500. The original methods were these. Initial alignment and bioinformatics, including bias normalization against synthetic CDR3 analogs, were performed with the immunoSEQ Analyzer platform. V, D and J genes were annotated according to IMGT database definitions. For further TRBV analyses, VDJtools version 1.1.10 and the R package tcR version 2.2.1.11 were used with default settings. For the GLIPH analysis, version 1.0 was run with default settings. For CDR3 sequences with at least 5 reads, significant changes in clonotype frequency were assessed with a 2-sided binomial test and Benjamini-Hochberg correction (alpha = 0.01). TCRdb re-hosts the immuneACCESS table, in-frame sequences only. Its copies lack some clones; in the studies checked, an unresolved V gene accounts for under half of them, and the cause for the rest is not known. V and J calls and clone size come straight from that table; D and trimming were deduced from the DNA. For this sample the table gives about 50,000 clones, of which 94% were detected only once. Together, the top ten hold about 3.4% of the sample.

From the cysteine up to the phenylalanine, the CDR3 has a length of 13 residues. The read is trimmed to its CDR3 DNA, 39 bases read in frame from base 1. Per the germline V gene, SGHRS is the CDR1 and YFSETQ is the CDR2. Deletion took 0 bases off V and 3 bases off J, with a span of 7 bases between the germline ends. Here the chain combines TRBV5-1 and TRBJ2-7; D gene: possibly TRBD1, on 5 matching bases. The TCR sequence derives from a human patient who had received a solid organ transplant and had CMV disease. Sequenced here: CD8+ T cells from blood, sampled before autologous CMV-specific T cell therapy. At the DNA level, the sequence is TGCGCCAGCAGCTTGGGGGGCGTCTACGAGCAGTACTTC. This gives the protein CASSLGGVYEQYF. Reference TRBV5-1 and TRBJ2-7 proteins supply the regions before and after the CDR3; the full variable domain is: KAGVTQTPRYLIKTRGQQVTLSCSPISGHRSVSWYQQTPGQGLQFLFEYFSETQRNKGNFPGRFSGRQFSNSRSEMNVSTLELGDSALYLCASSLGGVYEQYFGPGTRLTVT.